These 20 T cell receptor beta chains share one sample of origin, sequenced in a study of cytomegalovirus exposure and HLA in healthy donors (dated by TCRdb to about 2017). Library method: the immunoSEQ multiplex PCR assay. The multiplex PCR relied on a mix of 60 forward primers for TCR Vbeta segments and 13 reverse primers for TCR Jbeta segments. Entries here come from immuneACCESS through TCRdb and include only in-frame sequences with V and J called. Some clones fail to appear in such tables; in the studies checked, an unresolved V gene covers under half of the shortfall, and the cause of the remainder is unknown. The sample yields 95,000 to 150,000 clones; roughly 78% were counted once. Roughly 6.1% of the sample is in the top ten clones. What was sequenced was PBMCs. Receptor source: a woman aged 40-49 years in good health and CMV-seronegative.

The gene calls are TRBV5-1 and TRBJ2-1; unclear D gene. Between the trimmed V and J ends, which lost 2 bases and 8 bases, there was a span of 5 bases. CDR1 is SGHRS, CDR2 YFSETQ, per germline. The CDR3 is 11 amino acids. The CDR3 here is CASSFFDEQFF. For the CDR3, the DNA is TGCGCCAGCAGCTTTTTCGATGAGCAGTTCTTC. Supplemented by reference TRBV5-1 and TRBJ2-1, the full variable domain reads KAGVTQTPRYLIKTRGQQVTLSCSPISGHRSVSWYQQTPGQGLQFLFEYFSETQRNKGNFPGRFSGRQFSNSRSEMNVSTLELGDSALYLCASSFFDEQFFGPGTRLTVL.

This rearrangement joins TRBV10-3 to TRBJ1-2, with 8 nucleotides matching TRBD1. CDR1 and CDR2 from the germline V gene are ENHRY and SYGVKD. Trimming took 2 bases from V and 3 from J; bases not matched to a gene: 5. The CDR3 is 15 amino acids. This CDR3 reads CAISETGGVDYGYTF. CDR3 coding DNA: TGTGCCATCAGTGAGACAGGGGGAGTCGACTATGGCTACACCTTC.

The J gene is TRBJ2-5, the V gene TRBV6-1; D may be TRBD1 (6 bases). The germline CDR1 and CDR2 sequences are MNHNS and SASEGT. The CDR3 spans 16 residues. V was pared by 3 bases and J by 1 base, with 15 bases between. The CDR3 DNA reads TGTGCCAGCAGTGATCGAGACTGGACAGTCCAAGAGACCCAGTACTTC. Its protein is CASSDRDWTVQETQYF.

CDR3 bases: TGTGCCAGCAGATGGGACAGTATTATGTTTTTT. The encoded protein is CASRWDSIMFF. This chain links TRBV6-6 with TRBJ1-4, with 7 bases lining up with TRBD1. Germline lookup yields CDR1 MNHNY and CDR2 SVGAGI (reference sequence). The CDR3 loop spans 11 amino acids. Trimming at V came to 6 bases and at J to 15 bases, leaving 7 bases not matched to a gene.

This chain uses TRBV11-2 with TRBJ2-5; 8 positions agree with TRBD2. The J call may be mistaken, given a closer DNA end match to TRBJ2-7. The CDR3 is 18 amino acids. CDR1 and CDR2 (germline): SGHAT, FQNNGV. CDR3 bases: TGTGCCAGCAGCTTTGGGATTAGCGGGATGGGATTCAACTACGAGCAGTACTTC. Protein sequence: CASSFGISGMGFNYEQYF.

In this sample, this clone turned up a few times. The V call is TRBV14, the J call TRBJ1-3; TRBD1 might be the D (6 bases). Trimming took 0 bases from V and 3 from J, leaving 9 bases between them. Germline V gives CDR1 SGHDN, CDR2 FVKESK. The CDR3 length is 15 residues. CDR3 in DNA: TGTGCCAGCAGCCAAGATCGAGGGGGTGGAAACACCATATATTTT. The encoded protein is CASSQDRGGGNTIYF.

The J gene is TRBJ2-3, the V gene TRBV5-1; D ambiguous. This CDR3 comprises 13 residues. V dropped 0 bases and J dropped 2 bases, with 4 bases sitting between them. CDR1 and CDR2 (germline): SGHRS, YFSETQ. CDR3 region: CASSLELTDTQYF. The CDR3 DNA follows: TGCGCCAGCAGCTTGGAGCTCACAGATACGCAGTATTTT. Complete variable domain (other parts from reference TRBV5-1 and TRBJ2-3): KAGVTQTPRYLIKTRGQQVTLSCSPISGHRSVSWYQQTPGQGLQFLFEYFSETQRNKGNFPGRFSGRQFSNSRSEMNVSTLELGDSALYLCASSLELTDTQYFGPGTRLTVL.

The V call is TRBV19, the J call TRBJ1-5; a possible D gene is TRBD1 (5 bases). CDR1 and CDR2 from the germline V gene are LNHDA and SQIVND (reference sequence). V lost 3 bases to trimming and J lost 4 bases, with 19 bases between them. This CDR3 is 17 amino acids long. CDR3 sequence reads: CASSMDMRGVSNQPQHF. The CDR3 bases are TGTGCCAGTAGTATGGACATGCGGGGTGTGTCAAATCAGCCCCAGCATTTT.

The genes are TRBV19 and TRBJ1-4, with 8 bases identical to TRBD1. The CDR3 length is 13 residues. V lost 9 bases, J lost 7 bases, and 7 bases stayed unmatched. CDR1 is LNHDA, CDR2 SQIVND, per germline (reference sequence). CDR3 in DNA: TGTGCCAGCAGCCAGGGGGCGTCTGAAAAACTGTTTTTT. Protein sequence: CASSQGASEKLFF.

This clone was seen a single time. The V call is TRBV5-6, the J call TRBJ2-2, with 9 bases fitting TRBD1. The CDR3 covers 16 residues. The germline CDR1 and CDR2 sequences are SGHDT and YYEEEE. With V trimmed by 4 bases and J by 6 bases, 10 bases remained unmatched. The CDR3: CASSAEDRGLSGELFF. For the CDR3, the DNA is TGTGCCAGCAGCGCCGAGGACAGGGGATTATCCGGGGAGCTGTTTTTT.

The chain recombines TRBV19 with TRBJ1-5, with unresolved D. The germline V and J ends were trimmed by 4 bases and 1 base, with 8 bases remaining between them. CDR1 and CDR2 from the germline V gene are LNHDA and SQIVND (reference sequence). CDR3 length equals 14 residues. The CDR3 region has the DNA TGTGCCAGTAGTACGACGGGGAGCAATCAGCCCCAGCATTTT. This encodes CASSTTGSNQPQHF.

This chain uses TRBV6-5 with TRBJ2-3; D might be TRBD2 (6 bases). CDR1 is MNHEY, CDR2 SVGAGI, per germline. V lost 0 bases and J 1 base, leaving 8 bases between the germline ends. This CDR3 spans 15 amino acids. In DNA, the CDR3 is TGTGCCAGCAGTTACTCTTGGGGGGGCACAGATACGCAGTATTTT. Its translation: CASSYSWGGTDTQYF.

The table lists this clone with a count of one. The chain is built from TRBV18 and TRBJ2-2; 9 bases are shared with TRBD1. Germline CDR1 reads KGHSH; CDR2 reads LQKENI. V lost 6 bases to trimming and J lost 3 bases; unmatched junction nucleotides: 2. CDR3 length: 14 amino acids. The DNA for the CDR3 is TGTGCCAGCTCCCGGGACAGGGACACCGGGGAGCTGTTTTTT. As protein: CASSRDRDTGELFF.

The rearrangement uses TRBV19 and TRBJ2-2; 9 nucleotides align to TRBD1. Germline CDR1 LNHDA, CDR2 SQIVND (reference sequence). The CDR3 spans 15 residues. V lost 7 bases to trimming and J lost 3 bases; unmatched junction nucleotides: 6. CDR3 protein: CASTWTGADTGELFF. The CDR3 nucleotides are TGTGCCAGTACCTGGACAGGGGCTGACACCGGGGAGCTGTTTTTT.

This chain links TRBV18 with TRBJ1-6; D is unresolved. This CDR3 comprises 12 residues. The V and J ends lost 5 bases and 7 bases respectively, with 6 bases between them. Per the germline V gene, CDR1 is KGHSH and CDR2 is LQKENI. The CDR3 nucleotides read TGTGCCAGCTCAACAGAGAATTCACCCCTCCACTTT. Translated, it gives CASSTENSPLHF.

The V and J genes are TRBV27 and TRBJ1-2; 8 nucleotides align to TRBD1. After removal of 6 bases from V and 4 bases from J, the junction contained 4 bases not matched to a gene. Per germline, CDR1 MNHEY and CDR2 SMNVEV (reference sequence). There are 13 residues in the CDR3. The CDR3 spells CASSAGQGYGYTF. DNA of the CDR3: TGTGCCAGCAGCGCTGGACAGGGCTATGGCTACACCTTC.

The V call is TRBV6-1, the J call TRBJ2-1, with D uncertain. The length of the CDR3 is 13 residues. Trimming removed 5 bases from V and 6 bases from J, with 11 bases in between. CDR1 is MNHNS, CDR2 SASEGT, per germline. CDR3 DNA sequence: TGTGCCAGCAGTATTGAAGCCGGCAATGAGCAGTTCTTC. Protein: CASSIEAGNEQFF.

This clone occurred once. The chain links TRBV7-3 to TRBJ1-1; a weak D match, TRBD1 (5 bases). Germline CDR1 reads SGHTA; CDR2 reads FQGTGA. The CDR3 covers 14 residues. V lost 5 bases and J 3 bases, leaving 13 bases between the germline ends. CDR3 protein: CASSPGGVDTEAFF. The CDR3 nucleotides are TGTGCCAGCAGCCCGGGGGGGGTGGACACTGAAGCTTTCTTT.

V usage is TRBV2 and J usage is TRBJ2-5; maybe TRBD1 (5 bases). Trimming removed 5 bases at V and 2 bases at J, with 18 bases between. Germline CDR1 is SNHLY and CDR2 is FYNNEI. This CDR3 has 16 amino acids. The CDR3 spells CASSPQRGTKQETQYF. In DNA, the CDR3 is TGTGCCAGCAGTCCTCAAAGGGGTACTAAACAAGAGACCCAGTACTTC.

About this clone itself: Compared with germline, one end of the junction differs, possibly owing to a read error. The sample holds other DNA sequences that translate to the same CDR3. The rearrangement uses TRBV6-1 and TRBJ2-7, with a tentative D call TRBD1 (5 bases). Germline V gene lookup returns CDR1 MNHNS and CDR2 SASEGT. CDR3 size: 15 residues. The CDR3 coding sequence is TGTGCCAGCAGCCGGCAGGGCCAGGGTCAATACGAGCAGTATTTC. Translated, it gives CASSRQGQGQYEQYF.